The entry below gives a single T cell receptor beta chain sequence along with its context. Germline lookup yields CDR1 SGHNT and CDR2 YENEEA. J gave up 1 base and V 4 bases, and 7 bases lay outside the gene matches. This CDR3 has 18 amino acids. The data derive from a study of blood T cell repertoires in COVID-19. Using immunoSEQ multiplex PCR, the repertoire was profiled, and TCRdb retains in-frame clones only, with some absent. The sample contains 90,000 to 100,000 clones, roughly four fifths of which appear only once. The chain recombines TRBV11-3 with TRBJ2-1, with 13 positions matching TRBD2. This sequence was found in a man aged 55 to 69 with acute or convalescent COVID-19. The source material was peripheral blood. DNA for the CDR3: TGTGCCAGCAGCTCCGGGACTAGCGGGATGGGGTCCTACAATGAGCAGTTCTTC. Translated: CASSSGTSGMGSYNEQFF. The full variable domain, in which reference TRBV11-3 and TRBJ2-1 provide the parts outside the CDR3, is EAGVVQSPRYKIIEKKQPVAFWCNPISGHNTLYWYLQNLGQGPELLIRYENEEAVDDSQLPKDRFSAERLKGVDSTLKIQPAELGDSAVYLCASSSGTSGMGSYNEQFFGPGTRLTVL.